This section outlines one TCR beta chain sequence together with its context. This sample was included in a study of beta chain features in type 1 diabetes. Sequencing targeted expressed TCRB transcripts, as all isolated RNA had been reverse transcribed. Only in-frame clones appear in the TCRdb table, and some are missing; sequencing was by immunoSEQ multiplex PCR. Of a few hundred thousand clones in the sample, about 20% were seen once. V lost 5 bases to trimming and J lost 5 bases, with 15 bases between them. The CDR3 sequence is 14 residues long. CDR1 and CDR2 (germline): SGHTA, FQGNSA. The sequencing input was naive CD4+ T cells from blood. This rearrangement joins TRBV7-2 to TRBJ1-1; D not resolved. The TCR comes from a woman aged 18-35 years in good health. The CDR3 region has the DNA TGTGCCAGCAGCCCACCGTATTCGGGAACTGAAGCTTTCTTT. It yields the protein CASSPPYSGTEAFF. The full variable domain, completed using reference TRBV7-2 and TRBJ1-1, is GAGVSQSPSNKVTEKGKDVELRCDPISGHTALYWYRQSLGQGLEFLIYFQGNSAPDKSGLPSDRFSAERTGGSVSTLTIQRTQQEDSAVYLCASSPPYSGTEAFFGQGTRLTVV.